Listed below are T cell receptor beta chains from one sample, sequenced in a study of tumor-infiltrating lymphocytes in primary liver carcinoma. In TCRdb, the multiplex PCR reads were re-called with MiXCR into one record per CDR3 protein. The sample carries about 310,000 distinct CDR3 sequences, roughly 60% recorded once. Source material: peripheral blood. The source of these receptors is a woman aged 25 to 45 with primary liver carcinoma and hepatitis B virus infection. Both conserved end residues are trimmed from each CDR3.

v_call: TRBV6-1
j_call: TRBJ1-2
cdr3_aa: ASSDLGSYGYT

v_call: TRBV11-2
j_call: TRBJ2-7
cdr3_aa: ASSPRWSSYEQY

v_call: TRBV14
j_call: TRBJ1-3
cdr3_aa: ASSRYGSGNTIY

v_call: TRBV11-3
j_call: TRBJ2-2
cdr3_aa: ACSLVAGLNTGELF

v_call: TRBV5-5
j_call: TRBJ2-7
cdr3_aa: AGSLRGGWDEQY

v_call: TRBV6-1
j_call: TRBJ2-1
cdr3_aa: ASSTLGGTSAHNEQF

v_call: TRBV10-3
j_call: TRBJ2-1
cdr3_aa: AISGPPNSRGQRFNEQF

v_call: TRBV5-1
j_call: TRBJ2-7
cdr3_aa: ASSLEGLYEQY

v_call: TRBV5-4
j_call: TRBJ2-7
cdr3_aa: ANSLPGYPPYEQY

v_call: TRBV6-5
j_call: TRBJ2-5
cdr3_aa: ASIGTSGETQY

v_call: TRBV29-1
j_call: TRBJ1-1
cdr3_aa: SVSNRNTAAF

v_call: TRBV6-5
j_call: TRBJ2-3
cdr3_aa: ASSYLAGTDTQY

v_call: TRBV4-1
j_call: TRBJ1-2
cdr3_aa: ANSLGLGHGYT

v_call: TRBV11-2
j_call: TRBJ2-5
cdr3_aa: ASSSGGEETQY

v_call: TRBV6-5
j_call: TRBJ2-1
cdr3_aa: ASSYSHGGEWVSYNEQF

v_call: TRBV6-2/TRBV6-3
j_call: TRBJ2-7
cdr3_aa: ASSHPWLDSSSYEQY

v_call: TRBV11-2
j_call: TRBJ1-1
cdr3_aa: ASSPSRGEAF

v_call: TRBV29-1
j_call: TRBJ2-1
cdr3_aa: SVDLYDEQF

v_call: TRBV29-1
j_call: TRBJ1-5
cdr3_aa: SVVESNQPQH

v_call: TRBV4-3
j_call: TRBJ1-4
cdr3_aa: ASNQEGTGLGKLF

v_call: TRBV5-1
j_call: TRBJ1-1
cdr3_aa: ASSLGSGYPTEAF

v_call: TRBV5-8
j_call: TRBJ2-7
cdr3_aa: ASSFNGQPYEQY

v_call: TRBV29-1
j_call: TRBJ2-2
cdr3_aa: SVPGETGELL

v_call: TRBV12-3/TRBV12-4
j_call: TRBJ2-2
cdr3_aa: ASSPVPEELF

v_call: TRBV6-9
j_call: TRBJ2-5
cdr3_aa: DSSFPRTGDYQETQY

v_call: TRBV7-8
j_call: TRBJ2-7
cdr3_aa: ASSSAGAGLAVREQY

v_call: TRBV28
j_call: TRBJ1-1
cdr3_aa: ASRPRSERGTEAF

v_call: TRBV5-4
j_call: TRBJ2-1
cdr3_aa: ASSAGGYNEQF

v_call: TRBV6-5
j_call: TRBJ2-7
cdr3_aa: ASGKTSGNYYEQY

v_call: TRBV7-9
j_call: TRBJ2-3
cdr3_aa: ASSFLAGDTQY

v_call: TRBV6-2/TRBV6-3
j_call: TRBJ2-7
cdr3_aa: ASSGLGGNYEQY

v_call: TRBV6-8
j_call: TRBJ2-5
cdr3_aa: ASSTFQGVQETQY

v_call: TRBV29-1
j_call: TRBJ1-1
cdr3_aa: SVNRAGATEAL

v_call: TRBV6-5
j_call: TRBJ1-2
cdr3_aa: AISYSGGANFGYT

v_call: TRBV12-3/TRBV12-4
j_call: TRBJ1-5
cdr3_aa: ASSPSGRERNQPQH

v_call: TRBV10-3
j_call: TRBJ2-1
cdr3_aa: AISRDSYNEQF

v_call: TRBV11-2
j_call: TRBJ2-1
cdr3_aa: ASSDIGGPNEQF

v_call: TRBV12-3/TRBV12-4
j_call: TRBJ2-7
cdr3_aa: ASRADSYEQY

v_call: TRBV11-2
j_call: TRBJ2-7
cdr3_aa: ASSAGLSYEQY

v_call: TRBV6-1
j_call: TRBJ2-4
cdr3_aa: ASRSGSSGNLIQY

v_call: TRBV7-9
j_call: TRBJ1-2
cdr3_aa: ASSVELWDRLNYGYT

v_call: TRBV12-3/TRBV12-4
j_call: TRBJ1-4
cdr3_aa: ASTVRTGTNKKLF

v_call: TRBV7-9
j_call: TRBJ2-5
cdr3_aa: ASSFEGVTETQY

v_call: TRBV24-1
j_call: TRBJ2-3
cdr3_aa: ATSGASGAQY

v_call: TRBV5-5
j_call: TRBJ2-5
cdr3_aa: ASSPGTAQEIQY

v_call: TRBV5-5
j_call: TRBJ2-7
cdr3_aa: ASSLAEPWEQY

v_call: TRBV11-2
j_call: TRBJ1-2
cdr3_aa: ASSGEGGIYGYT

v_call: TRBV12-3/TRBV12-4
j_call: TRBJ2-7
cdr3_aa: ASSRTGTQAYEQY

v_call: TRBV6-6
j_call: TRBJ2-1
cdr3_aa: ASSDLGLGEQF

v_call: TRBV11-2
j_call: TRBJ2-1
cdr3_aa: ASSLVGLESNKP